This T cell receptor (beta chain) was identified during a study of long-term antiretroviral therapy in people with HIV. The CDR3 has 20 residues. Looked up from germline, CDR1 is MGHRA and CDR2 is YSYEKL. With V trimmed by 0 bases and J by 1 base, 8 bases remained unmatched. Version v3.0 of the immunoSEQ assay was performed at survey level. Clones were read by immunoSEQ multiplex PCR, and TCRdb kept only the in-frame ones, dropping some. The sample consists of fewer than 45,000 clones, just under 95% of them appearing once. This sample comprised unsorted PBMCs, obtained 4.1 years after starting antiretroviral therapy. The chain couples TRBV4-1 to TRBJ2-6; 11 nucleotides agree with TRBD1. The TCR comes from a woman aged 45-65 years with HIV. The CDR3 loop reads CASSQDRGTGGRSGANVLTF. DNA of the CDR3: TGCGCCAGCAGCCAAGATCGTGGGACAGGGGGGAGATCTGGGGCCAACGTCCTGACTTTC.